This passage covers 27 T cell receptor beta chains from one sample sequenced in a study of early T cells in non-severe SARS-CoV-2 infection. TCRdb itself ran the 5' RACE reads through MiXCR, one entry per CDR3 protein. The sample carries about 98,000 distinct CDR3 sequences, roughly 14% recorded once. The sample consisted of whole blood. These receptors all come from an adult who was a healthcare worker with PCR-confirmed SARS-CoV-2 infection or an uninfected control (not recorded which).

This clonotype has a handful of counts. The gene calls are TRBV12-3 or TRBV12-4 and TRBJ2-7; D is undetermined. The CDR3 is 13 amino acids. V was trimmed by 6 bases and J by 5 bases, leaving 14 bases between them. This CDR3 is CASSPPVVDEQYF. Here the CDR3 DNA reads TGTGCCAGCAGCCCACCGGTAGTGGACGAGCAGTACTTC.

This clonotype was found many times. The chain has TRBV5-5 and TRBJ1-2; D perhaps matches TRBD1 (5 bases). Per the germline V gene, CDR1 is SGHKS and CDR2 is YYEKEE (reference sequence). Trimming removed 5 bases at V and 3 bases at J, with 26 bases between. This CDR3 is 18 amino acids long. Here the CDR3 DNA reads TGTGCCAGCAGATTATCCCGGCGGACAAAATTCTTGGACTATGGCTACACCTTC. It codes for CASRLSRRTKFLDYGYTF.

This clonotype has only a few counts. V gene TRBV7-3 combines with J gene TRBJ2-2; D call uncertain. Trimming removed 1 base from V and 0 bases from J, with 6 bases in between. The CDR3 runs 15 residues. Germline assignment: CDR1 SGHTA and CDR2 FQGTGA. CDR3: CASSLNGPNTGELFF. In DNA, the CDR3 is TGTGCCAGCAGCTTAAACGGCCCGAACACCGGGGAGCTGTTTTTT.

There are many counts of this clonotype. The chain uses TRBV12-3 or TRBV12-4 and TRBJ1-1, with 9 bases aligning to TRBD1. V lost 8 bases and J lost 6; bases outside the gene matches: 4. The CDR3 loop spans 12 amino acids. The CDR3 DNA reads TGTGCCAGCCAGGACAGGGGCCCTGAAGCTTTCTTT. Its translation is CASQDRGPEAFF.

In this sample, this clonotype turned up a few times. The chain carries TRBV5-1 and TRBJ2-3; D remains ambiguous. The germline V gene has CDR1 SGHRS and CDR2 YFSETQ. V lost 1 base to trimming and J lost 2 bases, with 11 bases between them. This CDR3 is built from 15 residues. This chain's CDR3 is CASSLSGLLTDTQYF. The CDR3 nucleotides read TGCGCCAGCAGCTTGTCAGGCTTGCTCACAGATACGCAGTATTTT.

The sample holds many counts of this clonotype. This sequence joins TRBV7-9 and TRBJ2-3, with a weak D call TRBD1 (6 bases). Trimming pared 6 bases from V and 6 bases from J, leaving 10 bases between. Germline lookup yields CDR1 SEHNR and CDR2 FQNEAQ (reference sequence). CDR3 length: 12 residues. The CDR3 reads CASSGTTDTQYF. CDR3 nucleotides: TGTGCCAGCAGTGGGACAACGGATACGCAGTATTTT.

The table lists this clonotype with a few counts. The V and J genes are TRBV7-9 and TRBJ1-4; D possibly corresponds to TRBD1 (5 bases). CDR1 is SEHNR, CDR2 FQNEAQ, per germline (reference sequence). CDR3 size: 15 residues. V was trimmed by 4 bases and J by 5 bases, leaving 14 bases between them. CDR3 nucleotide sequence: TGTGCCAGCAGCTCACAAGGGGTCGGGAATGAAAAACTGTTTTTT. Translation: CASSSQGVGNEKLFF.

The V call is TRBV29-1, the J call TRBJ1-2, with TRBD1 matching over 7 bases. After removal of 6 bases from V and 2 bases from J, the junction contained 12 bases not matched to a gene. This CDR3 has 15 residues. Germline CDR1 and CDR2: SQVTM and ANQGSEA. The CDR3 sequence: CSVPRTGGRNYGYTF. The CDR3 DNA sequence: TGCAGCGTCCCCCGGACAGGAGGGCGGAACTATGGCTACACCTTC. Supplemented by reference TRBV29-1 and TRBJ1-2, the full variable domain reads SAVISQKPSRDICQRGTSLTIQCQVDSQVTMMFWYRQQPGQSLTLIATANQGSEATYESGFVIDKFPISRPNLTFSTLTVSNMSPEDSSIYLCSVPRTGGRNYGYTFGSGTRLTVV.

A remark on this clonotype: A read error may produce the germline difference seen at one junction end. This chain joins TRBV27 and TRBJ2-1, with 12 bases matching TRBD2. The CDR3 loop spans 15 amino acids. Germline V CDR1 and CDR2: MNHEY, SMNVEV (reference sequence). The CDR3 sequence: CVSSPGLAGYSEQFF. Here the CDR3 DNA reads TGTGTCAGCAGTCCGGGACTAGCGGGTTACTCTGAGCAGTTCTTC.

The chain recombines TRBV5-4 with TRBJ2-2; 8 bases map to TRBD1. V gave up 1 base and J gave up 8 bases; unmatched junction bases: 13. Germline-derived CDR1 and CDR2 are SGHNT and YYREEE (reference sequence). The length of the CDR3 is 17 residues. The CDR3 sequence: CASSLMILLGQGGELFF. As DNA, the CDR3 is TGTGCCAGCAGCTTGATGATTCTCCTAGGACAGGGTGGGGAGCTGTTTTTT.

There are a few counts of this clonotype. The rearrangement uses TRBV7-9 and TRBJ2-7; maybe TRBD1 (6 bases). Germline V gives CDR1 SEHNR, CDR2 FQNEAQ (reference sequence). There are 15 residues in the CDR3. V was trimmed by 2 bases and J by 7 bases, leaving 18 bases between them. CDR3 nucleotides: TGTGCCAGCAGCTTAACAAGCAGCCCCACAGGGGAGCAGTACTTC. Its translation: CASSLTSSPTGEQYF.

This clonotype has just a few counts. The CDR3 region has the DNA TGCAGCGTTGAATACAGGCAGGGGGCGGAAACCGGGGAGCTGTTTTTT. Translated, it gives CSVEYRQGAETGELFF. V is TRBV29-1 and J is TRBJ2-2; 8 bases agree with TRBD1. The CDR3 has 16 amino acids. The V and J ends lost 2 bases and 5 bases, in that order; junction bases with no gene match: 10. Germline values: CDR1 SQVTM, CDR2 ANQGSEA.

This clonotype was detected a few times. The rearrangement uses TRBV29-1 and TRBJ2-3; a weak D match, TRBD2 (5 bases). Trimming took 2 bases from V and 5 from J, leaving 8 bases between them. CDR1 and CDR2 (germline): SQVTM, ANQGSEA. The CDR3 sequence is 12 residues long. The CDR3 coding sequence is TGCAGCGTTGAAACGGGAAAAGATACGCAGTATTTT. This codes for CSVETGKDTQYF.

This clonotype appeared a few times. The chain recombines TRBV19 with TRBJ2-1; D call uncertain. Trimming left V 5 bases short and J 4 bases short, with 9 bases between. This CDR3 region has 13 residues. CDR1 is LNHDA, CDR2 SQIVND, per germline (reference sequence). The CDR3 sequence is CASSLTLYNEQFF. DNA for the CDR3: TGTGCCAGTAGTCTCACCCTGTACAATGAGCAGTTCTTC.

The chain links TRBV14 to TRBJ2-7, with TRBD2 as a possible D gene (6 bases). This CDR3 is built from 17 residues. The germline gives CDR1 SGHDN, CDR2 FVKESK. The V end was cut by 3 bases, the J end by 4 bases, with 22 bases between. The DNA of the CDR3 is TGTGCCAGCAGCCAGCGAATTCTAGGAGGGTTGGTGTACGAGCAGTACTTC. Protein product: CASSQRILGGLVYEQYF.

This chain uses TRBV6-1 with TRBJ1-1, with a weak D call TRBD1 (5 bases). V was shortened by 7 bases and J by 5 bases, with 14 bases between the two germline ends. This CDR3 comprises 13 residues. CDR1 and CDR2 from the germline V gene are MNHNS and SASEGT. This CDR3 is CASTWGVRTEAFF. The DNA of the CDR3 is TGTGCCAGCACGTGGGGGGTGAGGACTGAAGCTTTCTTT.

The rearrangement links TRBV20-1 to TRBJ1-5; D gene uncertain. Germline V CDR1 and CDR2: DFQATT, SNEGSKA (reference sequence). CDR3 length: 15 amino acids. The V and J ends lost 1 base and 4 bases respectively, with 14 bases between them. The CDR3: CSARASGTSNQPQHF. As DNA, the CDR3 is TGCAGTGCTAGAGCCTCGGGCACCAGTAATCAGCCCCAGCATTTT.

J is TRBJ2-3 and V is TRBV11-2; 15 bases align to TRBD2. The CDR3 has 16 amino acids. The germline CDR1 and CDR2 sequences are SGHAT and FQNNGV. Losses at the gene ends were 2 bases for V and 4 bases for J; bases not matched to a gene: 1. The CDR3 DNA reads TGTGCCAGCAGCTTAAGGACTAGCGGGAGGGCAGATACGCAGTATTTT. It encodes CASSLRTSGRADTQYF.

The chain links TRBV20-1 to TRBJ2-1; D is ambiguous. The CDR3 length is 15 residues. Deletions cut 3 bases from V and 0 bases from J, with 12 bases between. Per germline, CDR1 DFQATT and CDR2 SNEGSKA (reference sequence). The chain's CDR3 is CSARGTTDSYNEQFF. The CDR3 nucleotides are TGCAGTGCTAGGGGAACTACCGACTCCTACAATGAGCAGTTCTTC.

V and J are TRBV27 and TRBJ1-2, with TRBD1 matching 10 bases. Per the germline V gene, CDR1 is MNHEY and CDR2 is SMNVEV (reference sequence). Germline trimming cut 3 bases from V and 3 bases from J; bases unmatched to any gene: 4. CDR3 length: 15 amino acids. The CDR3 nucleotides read TGTGCCAGCAGTTTTGTGACAGGGGGCGACTATGGCTACACCTTC. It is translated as CASSFVTGGDYGYTF.

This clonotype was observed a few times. The CDR3 nucleotides read TGTGCTAGTGGTTGGCGGGAGGCGTTCCAAGAGACCCAGTACTTC. It encodes CASGWREAFQETQYF. J is TRBJ2-5 and V is TRBV12-5; TRBD2 aligns across 8 bases. Germline CDR1 is LGHNT and CDR2 is FRNRAP. The J segment lost 1 base and the V segment lost 4 bases, leaving 5 bases of the junction unmatched. CDR3 length: 15 amino acids. Filled out from reference TRBV12-5 and TRBJ2-5, the complete variable domain reads DARVTQTPRHKVTEMGQEVTMRCQPILGHNTVFWYRQTMMQGLELLAYFRNRAPLDDSGMPKDRFSAEMPDATLATLKIQPSEPRDSAVYFCASGWREAFQETQYFGPGTRLLVL.

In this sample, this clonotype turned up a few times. The CDR3 bases are TGTGCCATCAGTGAAGACAGGGTTGGGGAAAAACTGTTTTTT. Translated, it gives CAISEDRVGEKLFF. The V call is TRBV10-3, the J call TRBJ1-4; 7 bases are shared with TRBD1. V lost 3 bases, J lost 8 bases, and 6 bases stayed unmatched. The germline V gene encodes CDR1 ENHRY and CDR2 SYGVKD. The CDR3 length is 14 residues.

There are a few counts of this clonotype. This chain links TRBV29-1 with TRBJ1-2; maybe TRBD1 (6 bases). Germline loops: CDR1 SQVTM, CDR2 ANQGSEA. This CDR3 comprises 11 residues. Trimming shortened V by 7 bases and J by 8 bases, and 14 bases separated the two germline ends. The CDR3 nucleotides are TGCAGCGCACGGGACACTCTGGGCTACACCTTC. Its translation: CSARDTLGYTF.

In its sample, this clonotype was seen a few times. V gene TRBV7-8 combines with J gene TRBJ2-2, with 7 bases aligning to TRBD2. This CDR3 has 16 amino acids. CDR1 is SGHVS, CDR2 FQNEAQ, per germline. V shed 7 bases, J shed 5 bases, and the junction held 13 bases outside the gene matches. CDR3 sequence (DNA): TGTGCCAGCACCTTGGGGGGGAGGCCGAGAACCGGGGAGCTGTTTTTT. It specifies CASTLGGRPRTGELFF.

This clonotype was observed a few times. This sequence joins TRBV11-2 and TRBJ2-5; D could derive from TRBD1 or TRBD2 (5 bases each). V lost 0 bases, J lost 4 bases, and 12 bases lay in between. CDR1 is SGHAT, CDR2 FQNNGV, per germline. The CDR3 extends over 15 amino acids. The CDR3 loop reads CASSLDYPGAETQYF. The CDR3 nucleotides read TGTGCCAGCAGCTTAGATTACCCCGGGGCAGAGACCCAGTACTTC.

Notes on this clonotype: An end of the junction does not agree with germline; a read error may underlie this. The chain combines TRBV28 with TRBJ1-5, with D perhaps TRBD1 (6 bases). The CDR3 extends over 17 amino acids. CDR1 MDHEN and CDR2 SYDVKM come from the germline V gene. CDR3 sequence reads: CASSPLTGSDSNQPRHF. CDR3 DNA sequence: TGTGCCAGCAGTCCTCTTACAGGGTCCGATAGCAATCAGCCCCGGCATTTT.

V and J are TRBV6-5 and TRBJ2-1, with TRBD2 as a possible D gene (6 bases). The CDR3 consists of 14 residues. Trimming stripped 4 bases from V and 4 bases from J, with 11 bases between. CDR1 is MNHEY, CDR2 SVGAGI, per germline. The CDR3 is CASSFGTVYNEQFF. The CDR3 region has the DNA TGTGCCAGCAGTTTCGGGACTGTTTACAATGAGCAGTTCTTC.